What follows are 32 T cell receptor beta chains derived from one specimen sequenced in a study of T cells in Graves' hyperthyroidism and ophthalmopathy. Amplified TCR beta CDR3 regions derived from RNA transcripts. A set of HTBI primers served as the primers for a first-round RT-PCR of the TCR CDR3. TCRdb used MiXCR to reprocess the multiplex PCR reads, holding one entry per CDR3 protein. Here the sample spans some 200,000 distinct CDR3 sequences, roughly 15% being singletons. Sequencing was done on a sample of blood. The receptors derive from a man aged 50-60 years with Graves' hyperthyroidism.

This clonotype showed up many times. The chain uses TRBV10-3 and TRBJ2-3, with 13 bases matching TRBD2. The J segment lost 4 bases and the V segment lost 6 bases, leaving 4 bases of the junction unmatched. Germline loops: CDR1 ENHRY, CDR2 SYGVKD. There are 15 residues in the CDR3. The CDR3 sequence: CAIRGTSGMSDTQYF. The CDR3 nucleotides read TGTGCCATCAGGGGGACTAGCGGGATGTCAGATACGCAGTATTTT.

This clonotype has just a few counts. The chain is built from TRBV6-1 and TRBJ2-1; D is ambiguous. The CDR3 totals 15 residues. Germline CDR1 MNHNS, CDR2 SASEGT. V shed 5 bases and J shed 5 bases, with 16 bases lying between them. CDR3 bases: TGTGCCAGCAGTTTCCTAGTTAAGACAAACAATGAGCAGTTCTTC. Translated, it gives CASSFLVKTNNEQFF.

A note on this clonotype: A much larger clonotype is one base distant, so this may be a read error. V gene TRBV6-2 or TRBV6-3 combines with J gene TRBJ1-6; 12 positions agree with TRBD1. Unmatched junction bases numbered 4, after V lost 4 bases and J lost 9 bases. Germline V gene data show CDR1 as MNHEY and CDR2 as SVGEGT. The CDR3 has 15 amino acids. The chain's CDR3 is CASSCGTGGGSPLHF. CDR3 DNA sequence: TGTGCCAGCAGTTGCGGGACAGGGGGCGGTTCACCCCTCCACTTT.

At least ten counts were recorded for this clonotype. The chain combines TRBV6-2 or TRBV6-3 with TRBJ2-3; no definite D call. Trimming shortened V by 2 bases and J by 2 bases, and 5 bases separated the two germline ends. The CDR3 loop spans 13 amino acids. In germline, CDR1 is MNHEY, CDR2 SVGEGT. DNA of the CDR3: TGTGCCAGCAGTTACAGTTCCACAGATACGCAGTATTTT. It is translated as CASSYSSTDTQYF.

This clonotype was counted ten times or more. The gene calls are TRBV7-9 and TRBJ1-1, with 7 nucleotides matching TRBD1. From germline, CDR1 is SEHNR and CDR2 FQNEAQ (reference sequence). The CDR3 runs 15 residues. Trimming cost V 5 bases and J 1 base; bases outside gene matches: 7. CDR3 loop: CASSPGRGWNTEAFF. CDR3 sequence (DNA): TGTGCCAGCAGCCCTGGCAGGGGGTGGAACACTGAAGCTTTCTTT.

In this sample, this clonotype turned up many times. The V call is TRBV18, the J call TRBJ1-1; 8 bases are shared with TRBD1. V shed 4 bases, J shed 10 bases, and the junction held 5 bases outside the gene matches. Germline CDR1 and CDR2: KGHSH and LQKENI. The CDR3 is made up of 12 amino acids. CDR3 sequence (DNA): TGTGCCAGCTCACTCAATGACAGGGGAGCTTTCTTT. Its protein is CASSLNDRGAFF.

This clonotype has more than one count but fewer than ten. This chain joins TRBV7-2 and TRBJ1-6; the match to TRBD1 covers 7 bases. CDR1 SGHTA and CDR2 FQGNSA come from the germline V gene. The ends lost 2 bases at V and 7 bases at J; junction bases unmatched: 8. This CDR3 comprises 16 residues. This CDR3 is CASSLNAGGTNSPLHF. DNA for the CDR3: TGTGCCAGCAGCTTAAACGCAGGGGGGACCAATTCACCCCTCCACTTT.

This clonotype was observed at least ten times. V gene TRBV30 combines with J gene TRBJ1-1; D is unresolved. CDR1 is GTSNPN, CDR2 SVGIG, per germline (reference sequence). V was shortened by 0 bases and J by 2 bases, with 10 bases between the two germline ends. The CDR3 runs 14 residues. The CDR3 DNA reads TGTGCCTGGAGTGTACGAGGGATCAACACTGAAGCTTTCTTT. Translated: CAWSVRGINTEAFF.

This clonotype was observed a handful of times. This chain connects TRBV6-2 or TRBV6-3 to TRBJ2-7; TRBD2 is a possible D gene (6 bases). Looked up from germline, CDR1 is MNHEY and CDR2 is SVGEGT. The CDR3 sequence is 14 residues long. V was trimmed by 3 bases and J by 2 bases, leaving 11 bases between them. CDR3 in amino acids: CASSYRESTYEQYF. CDR3 in DNA: TGTGCCAGCAGTTATCGGGAGTCGACCTACGAGCAGTACTTC.

On this clonotype: A read error may produce the germline difference seen at one junction end. The gene calls are TRBV6-1 and TRBJ2-7; the D is unclear. CDR1 is MNHNS and CDR2 is SASEGT in the germline V gene. CDR3 length equals 11 residues. This CDR3 reads CASCDADEQYF. The CDR3 DNA reads as TGTGCCAGCTGTGATGCGGACGAGCAGTACTTC.

This clonotype was picked up many times. The chain recombines TRBV13 with TRBJ2-5; the D gene could be TRBD1 or TRBD2 (7 bases each). CDR3 length: 14 residues. V was shortened by 2 bases and J by 5 bases, with 12 bases between the two germline ends. CDR1 PRHDT and CDR2 FYEKMQ come from the germline V gene (reference sequence). The CDR3 reads CASSLRQGGETQYF. Written as DNA, the CDR3 is TGTGCCAGCAGCTTAAGACAGGGAGGGGAGACCCAGTACTTC.

The chain joins TRBV7-9 to TRBJ1-2; D possibly corresponds to TRBD1 (6 bases). CDR1 and CDR2 (germline): SEHNR, FQNEAQ (reference sequence). The CDR3 is made up of 11 amino acids. V was shortened by 4 bases and J by 11 bases, with 11 bases between the two germline ends. The CDR3 spells CASSSPTGYTF. CDR3 coding DNA: TGTGCCAGCAGCTCACCGACAGGTTACACCTTC.

This clonotype was seen repeatedly, ten times or more. The V call is TRBV11-2, the J call TRBJ2-7; 8 bases are a match to TRBD1. The trim removed 5 bases at V and 2 bases at J, leaving 11 bases unmatched. Germline values: CDR1 SGHAT, CDR2 FQNNGV. The CDR3 has 16 residues. Written as DNA, the CDR3 is TGTGCCAGCAGCCAGTTGCGAGGACAGGGCGCCTACGAGCAGTACTTC. This gives the protein CASSQLRGQGAYEQYF.

This clonotype was seen more than once but under ten times. This chain uses TRBV20-1 with TRBJ2-1, with a weak D call TRBD2 (6 bases). Germline values: CDR1 DFQATT, CDR2 SNEGSKA (reference sequence). The CDR3 has 13 residues. V was shortened by 7 bases and J by 6 bases, with 16 bases between the two germline ends. This CDR3 is CSVLGSWSNEQFF. The CDR3, as DNA: TGCAGTGTCCTCGGGAGTTGGAGCAATGAGCAGTTCTTC.

Ten or more counts support this clonotype. This CDR3 reads CASSSGLAFQETQYF. CDR3 DNA sequence: TGTGCCAGCAGTTCGGGACTAGCGTTCCAAGAGACCCAGTACTTC. The rearrangement links TRBV12-3 or TRBV12-4 to TRBJ2-5, with 10 bases identical to TRBD2. J lost 1 base, V lost 4 bases, and 3 bases had no gene match. CDR3 length: 15 amino acids.

In this sample, this clonotype turned up a few times. The chain joins TRBV7-2 to TRBJ1-3; D gene unclear. The CDR3 consists of 14 residues. The V gene lost 6 bases and the J gene lost 0 bases, with 9 bases spanning the gap. Germline V gives CDR1 SGHTA, CDR2 FQGNSA. As DNA, the CDR3 is TGTGCCAGCAGGGCCACTAACTCTGGAAACACCATATATTTT. Amino acid sequence: CASRATNSGNTIYF.

This clonotype has a handful of counts. The CDR3 region is CASSVGDGASYEQYF. Here the CDR3 DNA reads TGTGCCAGCAGCGTGGGGGACGGTGCCTCCTACGAGCAGTACTTC. This sequence joins TRBV9 and TRBJ2-7; D may be TRBD1 or TRBD2 (5 bases each). The CDR3 spans 15 residues. CDR1 SGDLS and CDR2 YYNGEE come from the germline V gene. Trimming removed 2 bases from V and 0 bases from J, with 12 bases in between.

Only a few counts were recorded for this clonotype. The V gene is TRBV7-9, the J gene TRBJ1-3; D gene uncertain. V dropped 3 bases and J dropped 2 bases, with 8 bases sitting between them. The length of the CDR3 is 14 residues. Germline V CDR1 and CDR2: SEHNR, FQNEAQ (reference sequence). CDR3 nucleotides: TGTGCCAGCAGCTTCTCTGGGACTGGAAACACCATATATTTT. Translating gives CASSFSGTGNTIYF.

In DNA form, the CDR3 reads TGTGCCAGCAGCAGACAGGGAGGGGGTGGCGATGAGCAGTTCTTC. Protein: CASSRQGGGGDEQFF. The chain recombines TRBV7-9 with TRBJ2-1, with D tentatively TRBD1 or TRBD2 (7 bases each). The germline gives CDR1 SEHNR, CDR2 FQNEAQ (reference sequence). There are 15 residues in the CDR3. V was trimmed by 5 bases and J by 8 bases, leaving 19 bases between them.

The chain links TRBV7-9 to TRBJ2-1; D is perhaps TRBD1 or TRBD2 (5 bases each). CDR1 is SEHNR, CDR2 FQNEAQ, per germline (reference sequence). Trimming left V 1 base short and J 13 bases short, with 14 bases between. The CDR3 sequence is 13 residues long. In nucleotides, the CDR3 is TGTGCCAGCAGCTTAGACTCCGGGGCCAACCAGTTCTTC. This sequence encodes CASSLDSGANQFF. The full variable domain, completed using reference TRBV7-9 and TRBJ2-1, is DTGVSQNPRHKITKRGQNVTFRCDPISEHNRLYWYRQTLGQGPEFLTYFQNEAQLEKSRLLSDRFSAERPKGSFSTLEIQRTEQGDSAMYLCASSLDSGANQFFGPGTRLTVL.

This clonotype has a count of ten or more. This chain joins TRBV11-2 and TRBJ2-7; D perhaps matches TRBD2 (5 bases). In germline, CDR1 is SGHAT, CDR2 FQNNGV. The CDR3 covers 11 residues. Trimming pared 8 bases from V and 7 bases from J, leaving 12 bases between. The CDR3 spells CASLGVGEQYF. The CDR3 DNA sequence: TGTGCCAGCCTCGGGGTCGGAGAGCAGTACTTC.

This clonotype was picked up many times. The rearrangement uses TRBV7-2 and TRBJ1-1; 7 bases fit TRBD1. The J segment lost 4 bases and the V segment lost 5 bases, leaving 7 bases of the junction unmatched. The germline CDR1 and CDR2 sequences are SGHTA and FQGNSA. The CDR3 consists of 14 residues. For the CDR3, the DNA is TGTGCCAGCAGCAGAGACAGGGTTGGCACTGAAGCTTTCTTT. Amino acid sequence: CASSRDRVGTEAFF.

This clonotype showed up many times. The rearrangement uses TRBV20-1 and TRBJ2-7; no definite D call. This CDR3 is 14 amino acids long. CDR1 is DFQATT, CDR2 SNEGSKA, per germline (reference sequence). Trimming took off 0 bases at V and 2 bases at J, with 11 bases between the two ends. The CDR3 DNA reads TGCAGTGCTAGAGATGTACGTATCCCCTACGAGCAGTACTTC. Amino acid sequence: CSARDVRIPYEQYF.

Ten or more counts support this clonotype. This chain joins TRBV5-5 and TRBJ2-7; 9 bases are a match to TRBD1. CDR3 size: 15 residues. V lost 1 base, J lost 1 base, and 3 bases stayed unmatched. CDR1 and CDR2 from the germline V gene are SGHKS and YYEKEE (reference sequence). The CDR3 is CASSLTGGRSYEQYF. The CDR3 region has the DNA TGTGCCAGCAGCTTGACAGGGGGCAGGTCCTACGAGCAGTACTTC. The variable domain in full, completed from reference TRBV5-5 and TRBJ2-7, reads DAGVTQSPTHLIKTRGQQVTLRCSPISGHKSVSWYQQVLGQGPQFIFQYYEKEERGRGNFPDRFSARQFPNYSSELNVNALLLGDSALYLCASSLTGGRSYEQYFGPGTRLTVT.

Worth noting for this clonotype: Given a much more abundant clone one base away, this may be a read error. The genes are TRBV7-3 and TRBJ2-1, with 8 bases lining up with TRBD2. The assigned J gene may be wrong: the sequence end matches TRBJ2-7 better. Germline V gene data show CDR1 as SGHTA and CDR2 as FQGTGA. The CDR3 runs 16 residues. As DNA, the CDR3 is TGTGCCAGCAGCTTAATGGCGGGAGGCTCCTACAATGAGCAGTACTTC. Its protein is CASSLMAGGSYNEQYF.

This sequence joins TRBV7-8 and TRBJ2-7; 7 bases align to TRBD1. CDR1 is SGHVS, CDR2 FQNEAQ, per germline. This CDR3 contains 15 residues. V trimming: 5 bases; J trimming: 0 bases; junction bases outside the gene matches: 7. CDR3 DNA sequence: TGTGCCAGCAGCCCCGGGACAGCCATCTCCTACGAGCAGTACTTC. Encoded protein: CASSPGTAISYEQYF.

This clonotype was detected a few times. This chain joins TRBV28 and TRBJ2-7; 8 bases are a match to TRBD1. This CDR3 region has 15 residues. Germline trimming cut 5 bases from V and 5 bases from J; bases unmatched to any gene: 11. Germline V gene data show CDR1 as MDHEN and CDR2 as SYDVKM. CDR3 in amino acids: CASSTGWQGANEQYF. CDR3 DNA: TGTGCCAGCAGTACCGGTTGGCAGGGGGCGAACGAGCAGTACTTC.

On this clonotype itself: A read error is possible here, since a much larger clone lies one base away. The chain uses TRBV3-1 and TRBJ1-2; the D gene is possibly TRBD1 (5 bases). The CDR3 sequence is 14 residues long. Trimming stripped 0 bases from V and 9 bases from J, with 14 bases between. Germline V lookup: CDR1 LGHDT, CDR2 YNNKEL (reference sequence). The CDR3 region is CASSQDNWGESYTF. CDR3 DNA sequence: TGTGCCAGCAGCCAAGATAATTGGGGGGAGAGCTACACCTTC.

This clonotype was seen a handful of times. The chain couples TRBV4-1 to TRBJ2-5; D gene uncertain. Deletions cut 1 base from V and 1 base from J, with 7 bases between. CDR1 is MGHRA, CDR2 YSYEKL, per germline. CDR3 size: 14 residues. CDR3 sequence: CASSQAGSQETQYF. The CDR3 DNA reads as TGCGCCAGCAGCCAAGCGGGCAGCCAAGAGACCCAGTACTTC.

This chain uses TRBV11-3 with TRBJ1-6; D is unclear. Trimming took 4 bases from V and 0 from J, leaving 13 bases between them. This CDR3 region has 17 residues. CDR1 is SGHNT, CDR2 YENEEA, per germline. CDR3 in DNA: TGTGCCAGCAGCTCATGGACCGAGAGCTCCTATAATTCACCCCTCCACTTT. Translated: CASSSWTESSYNSPLHF.

The table lists this clonotype with a few counts. V is TRBV6-1 and J is TRBJ2-5, with D possibly TRBD1 on 5 matching bases. The germline gives CDR1 MNHNS, CDR2 SASEGT. This CDR3 contains 15 residues. V lost 7 bases and J lost 1, with 16 bases in between. DNA of the CDR3: TGTGCCAGCACCCCCCGGGCAGGGCCCCAAGAGACCCAGTACTTC. This codes for CASTPRAGPQETQYF.

A few counts support this clonotype. The V call is TRBV11-3, the J call TRBJ2-2, with D uncertain. CDR3 length: 19 amino acids. Per germline, CDR1 SGHNT and CDR2 YENEEA. V dropped 1 base and J dropped 1 base, with 19 bases sitting between them. CDR3 in amino acids: CASSLVVFFGPRNTGELFF. DNA for the CDR3: TGTGCCAGCAGCTTAGTAGTATTTTTTGGACCGCGGAACACCGGGGAGCTGTTTTTT.